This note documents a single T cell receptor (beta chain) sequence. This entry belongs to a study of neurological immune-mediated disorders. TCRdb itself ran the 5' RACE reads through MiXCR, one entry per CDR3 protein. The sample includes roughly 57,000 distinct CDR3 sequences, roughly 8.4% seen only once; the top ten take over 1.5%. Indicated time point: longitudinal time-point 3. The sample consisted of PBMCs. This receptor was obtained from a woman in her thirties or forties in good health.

In nucleotides, the CDR3 is TGCGCCAGCAGCCAAGATACAGGGGGCATCACCGGGGAGCTGTTTTTT. It is translated as CASSQDTGGITGELFF. V gene TRBV4-3 combines with J gene TRBJ2-2, with 9 bases lining up with TRBD1. CDR1 LGHNA and CDR2 YSLEER come from the germline V gene. Unmatched junction bases numbered 3, after V lost 0 bases and J lost 4 bases. This CDR3 is built from 16 residues.